This T cell receptor (beta chain) emerged from a study of blood T cell repertoires in COVID-19. Study context: Samples taken during acute and convalescent COVID-19 were collected in the United States, Italy and Spain. Sources were T cells, B-cell-depleted T cells, or PBMCs; the material itself was cDNA or gDNA.

In the study's own analysis: Scientists estimated how many nucleated cells there were by amplifying reference gene primers. Data came from immunoSEQ multiplex PCR; TCRdb stores just in-frame clones and leaves some out. D and trimming come from the DNA, and the V and J calls and clone size come from that table. The top ten hold approximately 12% of the sample, which has hundreds of thousands of clones, roughly 90% seen once. The CDR3 has 15 amino acids. CDR1 is LNHDA and CDR2 is SQIVND in the germline V gene (reference sequence). V was trimmed by 2 bases and J by 6 bases, leaving 14 bases between them.

The TCR originated in a woman in her fifties or sixties with acute or convalescent COVID-19. The specimen was peripheral blood. The chain uses TRBV19 and TRBJ1-5, with no clear D. CDR3 sequence: CASSIPGYRGQPQHF. CDR3 DNA: TGTGCCAGTAGTATACCGGGATATCGGGGTCAGCCCCAGCATTTT.